This TCR beta chain was identified during a study of identical twins' blood T cells (dated by TCRdb to the early 2010s). A note on the overall study: Approximately 51 million Illumina reads were obtained across roughly 12 libraries, comprising six alpha-chain and six beta-chain libraries. To assess how genetics influences repertoire formation, the study used next-generation sequencing to compare the TCR alpha and beta chain repertoires of three pairs of monozygous twins. General conclusions and limits of the study: Looking at the most abundant TCRbeta clonotypes, every donor had more CDR3 sequences in common with her twin than with unrelated donors. The study stated that the proposed role of the TCRalpha J segment in MHC recognition during thymic selection needs to be validated by independent studies. Because the twins were reared together, environmental influences could not be excluded as an explanation for twin similarity. How many CDR3 clonotypes two donors shared depended mainly on the product of their cloneset sizes, and the twins did not clearly stray from this trend. V gene usage, even among non-selected out-of-frame TCRbeta clonotypes, was reported to be markedly more similar within twin pairs than between unrelated donors.

Comment on this clonotype: What antigen it recognizes has not been identified. A junction end diverges from the germline sequence, so it may reflect a read error.

The library was built by means of 5' RACE. For sequencing, an Illumina Genome Analyzer IIx was employed. RNA-based TCR cDNA libraries were prepared by a previously described protocol with several modifications. To prevent cross-contamination, sample-specific barcodes were added to both ends of each TCR cDNA library during cDNA synthesis and amplification. Processing in the source paper ran as follows. Each individual had between about 100,000 and nearly 550,000 identified clonotypes, and each library contained roughly 2.2 to 3.6 million CDR3-containing reads. Reads with improper barcode index combinations were discarded, after which clonesets were built for each library with the MiTCR software. MiTCR filtered or rescued low-quality reads and corrected PCR and sequencing errors when assembling CDR3 clonotypes. Artificial out-of-frame clonotypes were removed by being mapped to in-frame sequences, with one indel in the CDR3 allowed. To measure how similar V and J gene usage was between donors, Jensen-Shannon divergence was divided by mean entropy. Using fastp trimming at Q25 and MiXCR clonotype assembly, TCRdb reanalyzed the public sequencing data and kept in-frame beta chains. Each entry is one CDR3 protein sequence, shown with its most common DNA and genes. The V and J calls shown here were made by TCRdb, not taken from the authors' results. The sample table lists about 370,000 distinct CDR3 sequences, under 30% of them with a count of one. The top ten clonotypes cover 5.5% to 6.5% of the sample.

CDR1 and CDR2, looked up from the germline V gene, are SGHNT and YENEEA. Measured from the cysteine to the phenylalanine, the CDR3 is 17 residues long. The kept DNA is CDR3 alone, 51 bases in frame from the first base. Donors were six healthy women forming three monozygous twin pairs. Each of the three twin pairs had been raised together, and the twins in each pair were thought likely to have encountered the same infectious agents and vaccines. RNA was isolated from peripheral blood mononuclear cells and used to prepare TCR cDNA libraries. This clonotype was obtained from a woman aged 18-49 years in good health. Sample: PBMCs. The chain joins TRBV11-3 to TRBJ2-1; 10 junctional bases match TRBD2. The CDR3 amino acid sequence is: CASSLAPSGSPYNERFF. Read as DNA, the sequence is TGTGCCAGCAGCTTAGCCCCTAGCGGGAGCCCTTACAATGAGCGGTTCTTC.